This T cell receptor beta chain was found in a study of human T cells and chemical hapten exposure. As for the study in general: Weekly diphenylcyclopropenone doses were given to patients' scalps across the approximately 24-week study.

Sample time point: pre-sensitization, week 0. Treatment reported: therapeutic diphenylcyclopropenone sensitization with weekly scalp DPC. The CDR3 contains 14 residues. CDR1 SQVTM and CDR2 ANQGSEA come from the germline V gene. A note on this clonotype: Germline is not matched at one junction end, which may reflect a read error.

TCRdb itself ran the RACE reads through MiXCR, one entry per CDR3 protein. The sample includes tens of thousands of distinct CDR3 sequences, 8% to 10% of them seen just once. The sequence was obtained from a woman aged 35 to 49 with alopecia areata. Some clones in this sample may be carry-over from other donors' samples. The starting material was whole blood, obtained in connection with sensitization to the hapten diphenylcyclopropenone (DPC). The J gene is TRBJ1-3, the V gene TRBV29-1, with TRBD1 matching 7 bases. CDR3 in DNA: TGCAGCGACTACAGGGGAAGCTCTGGAACCACCATATATTTT. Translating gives CSDYRGSSGTTIYF.